The source of this T cell receptor beta chain is a study of regulatory T cells in long-lasting Graves disease. In the study overall: Duration of antithyroid drug therapy among newly diagnosed Graves' patients was under 3 months.

Whole-study results and caveats: TRBV28 was favored in persistent disease, as were TRBJ1-2 and TRBJ2-5.

Comment on this clonotype: What it binds is not known.

Sequencing libraries for TCR beta were prepared with iRepertoire HTBI primers and Arm-PCR of CDR3 regions. TCRdb fed the multiplex PCR reads into MiXCR, producing one record per CDR3 protein. Among hundreds of thousands of distinct CDR3 sequences listed, approximately 15% were seen once. This CDR3 spans 13 amino acids. Trimming stripped 4 bases from V and 4 bases from J, with 11 bases between. The germline V gene encodes CDR1 SGDLS and CDR2 YYNGEE. The time point here: newly diagnosed GD, antithyroid drugs for less than 3 months. PBMC RNA was the source of the TCR library. The sample also formed part of further work on T cells in Graves' hyperthyroidism and ophthalmopathy. This second study notes: The hyperthyroidism was newly diagnosed and had lasted under 2 months; the patients were aged 18 to 65. TCR CDR3 regions were first amplified by RT-PCR with HTBI primers.

The chain combines TRBV9 with TRBJ2-5; D not certain. Sequencing used peripheral blood mononuclear cells (PBMCs), obtained at new diagnosis, from a patient treated with antithyroid drugs. The receptor comes from a woman aged 25 to 45 with Graves disease. The CDR3 protein is CASSFSQRETQYF. The CDR3 region has the DNA TGTGCCAGCAGCTTTAGCCAGCGAGAGACCCAGTACTTC.